These 6 T cell receptor beta chains were sequenced from one sample in a study of neoadjuvant nivolumab and ipilimumab in lung cancer. Measured with immunoSEQ multiplex PCR; TCRdb has only the in-frame clones, and not every one. The repertoire consists of 45,000 to 55,000 clones, with around 88% occurring once and the leading ten covering over 3.5%. The specimen comprised blood, sampled before neoadjuvant nivolumab, alone or with ipilimumab. The receptors derive from an adult with non-small cell lung cancer. Some clones in this sample may be carry-over from other donors' samples.

The chain's CDR3 is CASSLESGWYTEAFF. CDR3 DNA sequence: TGTGCCAGCAGCTTAGAGTCAGGGTGGTACACTGAAGCTTTCTTT. This chain connects TRBV7-9 to TRBJ1-1, with D possibly being TRBD1 (5 bases). Trimming took 1 base from V and 3 from J, leaving 12 bases between them. The CDR3 covers 15 residues. From germline, CDR1 is SEHNR and CDR2 FQNEAQ (reference sequence).

The chain recombines TRBV5-1 with TRBJ2-7; D call uncertain. In germline, CDR1 is SGHRS, CDR2 YFSETQ. V lost 3 bases, J lost 3 bases, and 7 bases lay in between. The CDR3 is 12 residues long. The CDR3 DNA sequence: TGCGCCAGCAGCTCCGATTACTACGAGCAGTACTTC. It codes for CASSSDYYEQYF.

The V call is TRBV6-5, the J call TRBJ2-5; 11 bases match TRBD2. V lost 6 bases and J lost 4; bases outside the gene matches: 7. The CDR3 has 15 amino acids. Per germline, CDR1 MNHEY and CDR2 SVGAGI. CDR3 residues: CASRTGLAEVETQYF. CDR3 in DNA: TGTGCCAGCAGGACGGGACTAGCGGAGGTAGAGACCCAGTACTTC.

This chain uses TRBV25-1 with TRBJ2-1; D call uncertain. V lost 4 bases, J lost 6 bases, and 10 bases lay in between. CDR3 length equals 13 residues. In germline, CDR1 is MGHDK, CDR2 SYGVNS. The CDR3 spells CASSGRIGNEQFF. DNA for the CDR3: TGTGCCAGCAGTGGCAGGATAGGCAATGAGCAGTTCTTC.

This chain uses TRBV29-1 with TRBJ2-3; 9 bases fit TRBD1. With 0 bases clipped from V and 2 bases from J, the junction kept 3 bases outside the gene matches. The CDR3 is 15 residues long. Per the germline V gene, CDR1 is SQVTM and CDR2 is ANQGSEA. CDR3 loop: CSVEEQGAPTDTQYF. DNA of the CDR3: TGCAGCGTTGAAGAACAGGGGGCGCCCACAGATACGCAGTATTTT.

The rearrangement uses TRBV7-8 and TRBJ2-3, with TRBD1 as a possible D gene (6 bases). V was pared by 3 bases and J by 4 bases, with 11 bases between. This CDR3 comprises 14 residues. From germline, CDR1 is SGHVS and CDR2 FQNEAQ. The CDR3 loop reads CASSLNRASDTQYF. CDR3 coding DNA: TGTGCCAGCAGCTTGAACAGGGCCTCAGATACGCAGTATTTT.